One and the same sample provided the 8 T cell receptor beta chains below, sequenced in a study of identifying expanded T cells in peripheral blood. Produced via immunoSEQ multiplex PCR; TCRdb's table is partial and in-frame only. The sample yields over 45,000 clones, about 83% seen once. Input material: blood. Source of these receptors: a person aged 18 to 70 in good health.

V and J are TRBV4-1 and TRBJ1-3; D is possibly TRBD1 (5 bases). Germline loops: CDR1 MGHRA, CDR2 YSYEKL. The CDR3 extends over 16 amino acids. V was trimmed by 0 bases and J by 3 bases, leaving 12 bases between them. The CDR3 coding sequence is TGCGCCAGCAGCCAAGATGTATCAGGGTTTGGAAACACCATATATTTT. This translates into CASSQDVSGFGNTIYF.

The chain joins TRBV2 to TRBJ2-7; the match to TRBD1 covers 7 bases. Germline trimming cut 5 bases from V and 3 bases from J; bases unmatched to any gene: 1. This CDR3 spans 12 amino acids. Germline V gene sequence: CDR1 SNHLY, CDR2 FYNNEI. For the CDR3, the DNA is TGTGCCAGCAGTCACAGGGGCTACGAGCAGTACGTC. Its protein is CASSHRGYEQYV.

With respect to this clone: One junction end does not reproduce the germline sequence, and a read error may be involved. The chain joins TRBV6-6 to TRBJ1-1, with 7 bases identical to TRBD1. The germline CDR1 and CDR2 sequences are MNHNY and SVGAGI (reference sequence). This CDR3 has 12 amino acids. CDR3 DNA sequence: TGTGCCAGCAGACAGGGGAACGCTGAAGCTTTCTTT. Its translation: CASRQGNAEAFF.

This chain uses TRBV6-5 with TRBJ2-5; 11 bases are shared with TRBD2. The CDR3 has 16 residues. CDR1 MNHEY and CDR2 SVGAGI come from the germline V gene. The J segment lost 5 bases and the V segment lost 3 bases, leaving 8 bases of the junction unmatched. CDR3 region: CASSYNSGGGGETQYF. The CDR3 region has the DNA TGTGCCAGCAGTTATAATAGCGGGGGGGGCGGTGAGACCCAGTACTTC.

This chain uses TRBV5-1 with TRBJ1-2; no definite D call. The V gene lost 4 bases and the J gene lost 7 bases, with 14 bases spanning the gap. This CDR3 region has 13 residues. Germline CDR1 SGHRS, CDR2 YFSETQ. CDR3 sequence reads: CASSPNTESGYTF. The CDR3 nucleotides read TGCGCCAGCAGCCCGAACACGGAAAGTGGCTACACCTTC.

The chain links TRBV5-4 to TRBJ2-3, with unresolved D. Trimming took off 6 bases at V and 2 bases at J, with 10 bases between the two ends. The CDR3 loop spans 13 amino acids. Germline CDR1 SGHNT, CDR2 YYREEE (reference sequence). The CDR3 loop is CASKGALTDTQYF. The CDR3 DNA is TGTGCCAGCAAGGGCGCCCTCACAGATACGCAGTATTTT.

This sequence joins TRBV6-6 and TRBJ2-5; TRBD2 agrees at 8 bases. This CDR3 spans 15 amino acids. V gave up 8 bases and J gave up 0 bases; unmatched junction bases: 8. Germline V gives CDR1 MNHNY, CDR2 SVGAGI (reference sequence). The CDR3: CASRRLATHQETQYF. CDR3 sequence (DNA): TGTGCCAGCCGAAGACTAGCGACACACCAAGAGACCCAGTACTTC.

V gene TRBV23-1 combines with J gene TRBJ2-3, with 7 bases fitting TRBD2. TRBV23-1 is designated an ORF whose function remains uncertain. This CDR3 spans 15 amino acids. V lost 4 bases to trimming and J lost 7 bases; unmatched junction nucleotides: 11. In DNA form, the CDR3 reads TGCGCCAGCAGTCCGGTAGCGGGTGCGCGGAATACGCAGTATTTT. Its protein product is CASSPVAGARNTQYF.